This entry lists 28 T cell receptor beta chains sequenced from one sample in a study of blood T cell repertoires in COVID-19. Sequenced by immunoSEQ multiplex PCR; TCRdb stores in-frame clones only, minus some. The data hold 40,000 to 50,000 clones, with more than 80% observed a single time. Specimen: peripheral blood. Receptors originate from a man aged 65-85 years with active COVID-19.

The gene calls are TRBV5-6 and TRBJ1-1; no clear D. The CDR3 totals 14 residues. V lost 4 bases and J 4 bases, leaving 14 bases between the germline ends. The germline V gene has CDR1 SGHDT and CDR2 YYEEEE. The CDR3 sequence: CASSGPPRGTEAFF. In DNA form, the CDR3 reads TGTGCCAGCAGCGGCCCCCCCCGGGGCACTGAAGCTTTCTTT.

This CDR3 is CASSSFSGAYNEQFF. CDR3 nucleotide sequence: TGTGCCAGCAGCTCCTTTAGCGGGGCCTACAATGAGCAGTTCTTC. The gene calls are TRBV7-9 and TRBJ2-1; 8 bases align to TRBD2. V gave up 4 bases and J gave up 2 bases; unmatched junction bases: 4. CDR1 and CDR2 (germline): SEHNR, FQNEAQ (reference sequence). There are 15 residues in the CDR3.

The chain links TRBV2 to TRBJ2-1; 10 positions agree with TRBD1. The germline gives CDR1 SNHLY, CDR2 FYNNEI. The CDR3 covers 16 residues. V lost 5 bases, J lost 9 bases, and 13 bases stayed unmatched. The DNA for the CDR3 is TGTGCCAGCAGTCCTCTGGGGACAGGGGAACGAGGTGAGCAGTTCTTC. Amino acid sequence: CASSPLGTGERGEQFF. The whole variable domain, remainder taken from reference TRBV2 and TRBJ2-1, is EPEVTQTPSHQVTQMGQEVILRCVPISNHLYFYWYRQILGQKVEFLVSFYNNEISEKSEIFDDQFSVERPDGSNFTLKIRSTKLEDSAMYFCASSPLGTGERGEQFFGPGTRLTVL.

The V gene is TRBV5-1, the J gene TRBJ1-6; D remains ambiguous. Germline V gene lookup returns CDR1 SGHRS and CDR2 YFSETQ. V gave up 4 bases and J gave up 0 bases, with 14 bases separating them. The CDR3 is made up of 17 amino acids. This CDR3 reads CASSRGSQSSYNSPLHF. DNA for the CDR3: TGCGCCAGCAGCAGAGGGTCCCAAAGCTCCTATAATTCACCCCTCCACTTT. Together with reference TRBV5-1 and TRBJ1-6, the CDR3 gives the full variable domain: KAGVTQTPRYLIKTRGQQVTLSCSPISGHRSVSWYQQTPGQGLQFLFEYFSETQRNKGNFPGRFSGRQFSNSRSEMNVSTLELGDSALYLCASSRGSQSSYNSPLHFGNGTRLTVT.

This rearrangement joins TRBV29-1 to TRBJ2-7; 8 nucleotides match TRBD1. Germline assignment: CDR1 SQVTM and CDR2 ANQGSEA. J lost 9 bases, V lost 4 bases, and 11 bases had no gene match. This CDR3 comprises 13 residues. CDR3 loop: CSVVQGDLRGQYF. In nucleotides, the CDR3 is TGCAGCGTTGTACAGGGGGATTTACGTGGGCAGTACTTC.

The chain recombines TRBV28 with TRBJ1-1; 9 positions match TRBD1. The J segment lost 0 bases and the V segment lost 4 bases, leaving 3 bases of the junction unmatched. CDR1 is MDHEN, CDR2 SYDVKM, per germline. The CDR3 totals 15 residues. CDR3 region: CASSWDRVMNTEAFF. The CDR3 DNA reads TGTGCCAGCAGTTGGGACAGGGTCATGAACACTGAAGCTTTCTTT. The complete variable domain, with remaining parts taken from reference TRBV28 and TRBJ1-1, reads DVKVTQSSRYLVKRTGEKVFLECVQDMDHENMFWYRQDPGLGLRLIYFSYDVKMKEKGDIPEGYSVSREKKERFSLILESASTNQTSMYLCASSWDRVMNTEAFFGQGTRLTVV.

The chain carries TRBV4-1 and TRBJ2-3; 10 bases fit TRBD2. The CDR3 consists of 15 residues. V dropped 4 bases and J dropped 1; count of bases not matched to a gene: 2. CDR1 and CDR2 from the germline V gene are MGHRA and YSYEKL. The CDR3 DNA is TGCGCCAGCAGCCTAGGACTAGCGGGCACAGATACGCAGTATTTT. Amino acid sequence: CASSLGLAGTDTQYF.

The chain links TRBV24-1 to TRBJ2-5, with 14 bases lining up with TRBD2. CDR3 length: 15 amino acids. Germline V lookup: CDR1 KGHDR, CDR2 SFDVKD. V lost 5 bases and J lost 3; bases outside the gene matches: 1. CDR3 amino acids: CATSGTSGGKETQYF. CDR3 nucleotides: TGTGCCACCAGTGGGACTAGCGGGGGGAAAGAGACCCAGTACTTC.

The chain links TRBV3-1 (or the pseudogene TRBV3-2) to TRBJ2-1; no definite D call. This CDR3 comprises 15 residues. From germline, CDR1 is LGHDT and CDR2 YNNKEL (reference sequence). Trimming took off 1 base at V and 0 bases at J, with 7 bases between the two ends. The chain's CDR3 is CASSQAPSSYNEQFF. CDR3 sequence (DNA): TGTGCCAGCAGCCAAGCGCCTAGCTCCTACAATGAGCAGTTCTTC.

V is TRBV30 and J is TRBJ1-2; tentatively, D is TRBD1 (5 bases). This CDR3 contains 14 residues. V was clipped by 0 bases and J by 4 bases, with 12 bases between them. Germline V lookup: CDR1 GTSNPN, CDR2 SVGIG (reference sequence). In DNA form, the CDR3 reads TGTGCCTGGAGTGTACCGGGGGGAATCTATGGCTACACCTTC. Its translation is CAWSVPGGIYGYTF.

V and J are TRBV6-5 and TRBJ2-3; 10 positions agree with TRBD1. The germline gives CDR1 MNHEY, CDR2 SVGAGI. V trimming: 6 bases; J trimming: 4 bases; junction bases outside the gene matches: 4. The CDR3 is 14 amino acids. This CDR3 reads CASRRQGASDTQYF. CDR3 nucleotides: TGTGCCAGCAGGCGACAGGGGGCTTCAGATACGCAGTATTTT.

This chain uses TRBV19 with TRBJ1-1; tentatively, D is TRBD1 (5 bases). The germline gives CDR1 LNHDA, CDR2 SQIVND (reference sequence). The CDR3 is made up of 16 amino acids. Trimming removed 7 bases at V and 4 bases at J, with 22 bases between. The CDR3 DNA is TGTGCCAGTATTACAACCAGGGAGGCGGAGAGCACTGAAGCTTTCTTT. Translated: CASITTREAESTEAFF.

The V gene is TRBV20-1, the J gene TRBJ2-1; D is unclear. This CDR3 has 10 residues. V lost 4 bases to trimming and J lost 9 bases, with 7 bases between them. Germline-derived CDR1 and CDR2 are DFQATT and SNEGSKA (reference sequence). CDR3 protein: CSATISEQFF. DNA of the CDR3: TGCAGTGCTACCATCAGTGAGCAGTTCTTC.

The V gene is TRBV19, the J gene TRBJ2-5; 10 nucleotides agree with TRBD2. This CDR3 spans 18 amino acids. The ends lost 5 bases at V and 3 bases at J; junction bases unmatched: 15. CDR1 LNHDA and CDR2 SQIVND come from the germline V gene (reference sequence). Written as DNA, the CDR3 is TGTGCCAGTAGTCCCCGGGCTAGCGGGGGCCGAGGCAAAGAGACCCAGTACTTC. This sequence encodes CASSPRASGGRGKETQYF.

This chain uses TRBV10-3 with TRBJ2-1; D may be TRBD1 (5 bases). The CDR3 extends over 15 amino acids. The V end was cut by 2 bases, the J end by 6 bases, with 14 bases between. Germline-derived CDR1 and CDR2 are ENHRY and SYGVKD. The CDR3 loop reads CAISEGANTGNEQFF. For the CDR3, the DNA is TGTGCCATCAGTGAGGGGGCGAACACGGGCAATGAGCAGTTCTTC.

The chain combines TRBV27 with TRBJ1-5; the D gene is possibly TRBD1 (6 bases). V was trimmed by 4 bases and J by 4 bases, leaving 17 bases between them. The CDR3 is 16 residues long. The V gene's germline CDR1 is MNHEY and CDR2 SMNVEV (reference sequence). CDR3 residues: CASSSTQTGINQPQHF. The DNA of the CDR3 is TGTGCCAGCAGTTCTACACAAACAGGGATTAATCAGCCCCAGCATTTT.

A single count supports this clone. This chain's CDR3 is CASSVVQGGTDTQYF. CDR3 sequence (DNA): TGTGCCAGCAGCGTAGTACAGGGGGGTACAGATACGCAGTATTTT. The J gene is TRBJ2-3, the V gene TRBV9, with 8 bases lining up with TRBD1. V lost 0 bases to trimming and J lost 3 bases; unmatched junction nucleotides: 3. CDR3 length equals 15 residues. Germline lookup yields CDR1 SGDLS and CDR2 YYNGEE. The variable domain in full, with the rest retrieved from reference TRBV9 and TRBJ2-3, is DSGVTQTPKHLITATGQRVTLRCSPRSGDLSVYWYQQSLDQGLQFLIQYYNGEERAKGNILERFSAQQFPDLHSELNLSSLELGDSALYFCASSVVQGGTDTQYFGPGTRLTVL.

This chain uses TRBV7-9 with TRBJ1-6; TRBD1 is a possible D gene (5 bases). This CDR3 is 16 amino acids long. The germline gives CDR1 SEHNR, CDR2 FQNEAQ (reference sequence). V was shortened by 1 base and J by 10 bases, with 17 bases between the two germline ends. The DNA of the CDR3 is TGTGCCAGCAGCTTAGGGGCCGGTAGGGGAGGCTCACCCCTCCACTTT. This encodes CASSLGAGRGGSPLHF.

The rearrangement links TRBV19 to TRBJ2-7; 10 nucleotides align to TRBD1. Trimming took 3 bases from V and 4 from J; bases not matched to a gene: 9. Germline-derived CDR1 and CDR2 are LNHDA and SQIVND (reference sequence). This CDR3 has 16 amino acids. In DNA form, the CDR3 reads TGTGCCAGTAGTATTGGCGCCGGGACAGGGGATTACGAGCAGTACTTC. Translation: CASSIGAGTGDYEQYF.

This chain uses TRBV6-5 with TRBJ1-1; 7 nucleotides match TRBD1. The germline CDR1 and CDR2 sequences are MNHEY and SVGAGI. This CDR3 has 13 amino acids. The ends lost 5 bases at V and 5 bases at J; junction bases unmatched: 5. The CDR3: CASSNYRGTEAFF. The DNA for the CDR3 is TGTGCCAGCAGTAACTACAGGGGTACTGAAGCTTTCTTT.

This clone was seen only once. The chain couples TRBV11-2 to TRBJ2-2; the D gene is possibly TRBD2 (6 bases). The CDR3 runs 15 residues. Looked up from germline, CDR1 is SGHAT and CDR2 is FQNNGV. The ends were cut back, 5 bases at V and 1 base at J, with 11 bases in the middle. The CDR3 region is CASSPGLLNTGELFF. The CDR3 nucleotides are TGTGCCAGCAGCCCGGGACTTTTGAACACCGGGGAGCTGTTTTTT. The full variable domain, with the rest looked up from reference TRBV11-2 and TRBJ2-2, is EAGVAQSPRYKIIEKRQSVAFWCNPISGHATLYWYQQILGQGPKLLIQFQNNGVVDDSQLPKDRFSAERLKGVDSTLKIQPAKLEDSAVYLCASSPGLLNTGELFFGEGSRLTVL.

CDR3 residues: CASSQGSGTGDSPLHF. The CDR3 DNA reads TGCGCCAGCAGCCAGGGGTCCGGGACAGGGGATTCACCCCTCCACTTT. The chain links TRBV4-1 to TRBJ1-6; 10 nucleotides match TRBD1. The length of the CDR3 is 16 residues. Germline-derived CDR1 and CDR2 are MGHRA and YSYEKL. The V and J ends lost 3 bases and 8 bases, in that order; junction bases with no gene match: 7.

The chain recombines TRBV7-8 with TRBJ2-7, with a weak D call TRBD1 (6 bases). V was pared by 5 bases and J by 0 bases, with 14 bases between. The germline gives CDR1 SGHVS, CDR2 FQNEAQ. The CDR3 is 15 amino acids. CDR3 residues: CASSGPTGSSYEQYF. The CDR3 DNA reads TGTGCCAGCAGCGGCCCAACAGGGTCCTCCTACGAGCAGTACTTC.

This clone has more than one count but fewer than ten. This CDR3 reads CASSLRDRNQPQHF. The CDR3 nucleotides read TGTGCCAGCAGCCTCCGGGACAGGAATCAGCCCCAGCATTTT. V gene TRBV27 combines with J gene TRBJ1-5, with 8 bases that match TRBD1. Germline assignment: CDR1 MNHEY and CDR2 SMNVEV (reference sequence). V dropped 6 bases and J dropped 4; count of bases not matched to a gene: 5. The CDR3 has 14 amino acids.

The V and J genes are TRBV2 and TRBJ1-6; D unresolved. Between the trimmed V and J ends, which lost 2 bases and 5 bases, there was a span of 10 bases. Germline V lookup: CDR1 SNHLY, CDR2 FYNNEI. The CDR3 runs 15 residues. As DNA, the CDR3 is TGTGCCAGCAGTGAAAGTGACACGAATAATTCACCCCTCCACTTT. It is translated as CASSESDTNNSPLHF.

The gene calls are TRBV4-3 and TRBJ2-5; 9 nucleotides agree with TRBD2. The J segment lost 5 bases and the V segment lost 0 bases, leaving 10 bases of the junction unmatched. This CDR3 comprises 17 residues. Germline CDR1 reads LGHNA; CDR2 reads YSLEER. The CDR3 region is CASSQDRGAGGLETQYF. In DNA, the CDR3 is TGCGCCAGCAGCCAAGATAGAGGAGCGGGGGGTCTGGAGACCCAGTACTTC.

The gene calls are TRBV4-3 and TRBJ1-2; D perhaps matches TRBD1 (5 bases). CDR3 size: 15 residues. Looked up from germline, CDR1 is LGHNA and CDR2 is YSLEER. V was cut by 0 bases and J by 4 bases, with 12 bases left in between. CDR3 sequence (DNA): TGCGCCAGCAGCCAAGATAGGAGGGGCCGCTATGGCTACACCTTC. Encoded protein: CASSQDRRGRYGYTF.

The rearrangement joins TRBV10-3 to TRBJ2-4; TRBD2 agrees at 8 bases. Trimming cost V 5 bases and J 13 bases; bases outside gene matches: 7. From germline, CDR1 is ENHRY and CDR2 SYGVKD. The CDR3 has 12 amino acids. CDR3 amino acids: CAISQGAGEQYF. The CDR3 DNA sequence: TGTGCCATCAGTCAAGGAGCGGGGGAGCAGTACTTC.